These T cell receptor beta chains were read from a single sample in a study of blood T cell repertoires in COVID-19. Measured with immunoSEQ multiplex PCR; TCRdb has only the in-frame clones, and not every one. Of over 50,000 clones in the sample, around nine tenths were seen once. The specimen was peripheral blood. All receptors derive from a human donor in a cohort sampled during active COVID-19. Both conserved end residues are part of each CDR3. Fields, in order: D gene, V gene, J gene, clone size, CDR3 DNA, CDR3 protein. A D gene is named only where the DNA matches it firmly. Only some rows state a clone size, as once, few, many or a class for expanded clones.

>TRBD1|TRBV6-5|TRBJ2-4|NA
TGTGCCGGCCTACAGGGGGGCGGGTCCAAAAACATTCAGTACTTC
CAGLQGGGSKNIQYF
>TRBD1|TRBV24-1|TRBJ2-5|NA
TGTGCCACCAGTGATTCCTCGACAGGGACAGAGACCCAGTACTTC
CATSDSSTGTETQYF
>NA|TRBV18|TRBJ1-4|NA
TGTGCCAGCTCACCGGCTGTTGTGGGCGCAACTAATGAAAAACTGTTTTTT
CASSPAVVGATNEKLFF
>TRBD1|TRBV5-4|TRBJ1-3|NA
TGTGCCAGCAGTACCGGGACAGGGTCCGGAAACACCATATATTTT
CASSTGTGSGNTIYF
>TRBD2|TRBV5-4|TRBJ2-1|NA
TGTGCCAGCAAGACTAGCGGGAGTAAACGAGGGAATGAGCAGTTCTTC
CASKTSGSKRGNEQFF
>NA|TRBV19|TRBJ1-5|NA
TGTGCCAGTAGTCAAAGACAGGCCCAGCCCCAGCATTTT
CASSQRQAQPQHF
>NA|TRBV10-3|TRBJ2-3|NA
TGTGCCTACAAGCGGATCACAGATACGCAGTATTTT
CAYKRITDTQYF
>NA|TRBV2|TRBJ2-5|NA
TGTGCCAGCAGTGATATTGACAGGAGGGAGACCCAGTACTTC
CASSDIDRRETQYF
>NA|TRBV11-2|TRBJ2-7|NA
TGTGCCAGCAGCGCCCAAACAGGGCATACCTACGAGCAGTACTTC
CASSAQTGHTYEQYF
>TRBD1|TRBV7-8|TRBJ1-1|NA
TGTGCCAGCAGCTTAGTGGTTCAGGGGGCCAAGGGCACTGAAGCTTTCTTT
CASSLVVQGAKGTEAFF
>TRBD2|TRBV5-6|TRBJ2-3|NA
TGTGCCAGCAGCTTACCGGGACTACACACAGATACGCAGTATTTT
CASSLPGLHTDTQYF
>TRBD2|TRBV7-7|TRBJ2-1|few
TGTGCCAGCAGCTCGGGACTAGCCTCCTACAATGAGCAGTTCTTC
CASSSGLASYNEQFF
>NA|TRBV6-2/TRBV6-3|TRBJ1-4|NA
TGTGCCAGCAGTTACGGAGCGGGGGCCGCTAATGAAAAACTGTTTTTT
CASSYGAGAANEKLFF
>TRBD1|TRBV6-5|TRBJ1-2|NA
TGTGCCAGTTCAACCGGGACAGGCCTGTATGGCTACACCTTC
CASSTGTGLYGYTF
>NA|TRBV19|TRBJ1-5|NA
TGTGCCAGTAGTATAGATCCCCGTGGACAGCGCAATCAGCCCCAGCATTTT
CASSIDPRGQRNQPQHF
>NA|TRBV6-5|TRBJ2-7|once
TGTGCCAGCAGTTACTCCGGAGTATACTCCTACGAGCAGTACTTC
CASSYSGVYSYEQYF
>NA|TRBV18|TRBJ1-1|NA
TGTGCCAGCTCACCAGATCGCCAGGCGACTGAAGCTTTCTTT
CASSPDRQATEAFF
>NA|TRBV6-5|TRBJ1-2|NA
TGTGCCAGCAATCGGGGCTATGGCTACACCTTC
CASNRGYGYTF
>TRBD2|TRBV7-2|TRBJ2-5|NA
TGTGCCAACAGCTTCCTCGGGGGGGCCGGAGAGACCCAGTACTTC
CANSFLGGAGETQYF
>TRBD2|TRBV7-6|TRBJ2-1|NA
TGTGCCAGCAGTTCCAATCCGGGACTAGCGTATCCTACCTCCTACAATGAGCAGTTCTTC
CASSSNPGLAYPTSYNEQFF
>TRBD1|TRBV10-2|TRBJ1-1|NA
TGCGCCAGCACCCGACAGGGGGCGGCCACTGAAGCTTTCTTT
CASTRQGAATEAFF
>TRBD1|TRBV5-1|TRBJ2-7|NA
TGCGCCAGCAGCTTCGACCCCGGGACAGGTAGTCGCGAGCAGTACTTC
CASSFDPGTGSREQYF
>TRBD1|TRBV6-2/TRBV6-3|TRBJ2-7|NA
TGTGCCAGCAGTAAAGCAGGGGGTCAGTACTTC
CASSKAGGQYF
>TRBD1|TRBV5-4|TRBJ2-5|NA
TGTGCCAGCAGCTTCCAGGGACAGCAAGAGACCCAGTACTTC
CASSFQGQQETQYF
>NA|TRBV5-1|TRBJ2-7|NA
TGCGCCAGCAGCTTGGCCCTAGACAGGTACGAGCAGTACTTC
CASSLALDRYEQYF
>NA|TRBV6-5|TRBJ1-6|NA
TGTGCCAGCAGGGACAGCAATTCACCCCTCCACTTT
CASRDSNSPLHF
>TRBD1|TRBV5-1|TRBJ2-7|NA
TGCGCCAGCAGGTTTGACAGGGGCGCCTACGAGCAGTACTTC
CASRFDRGAYEQYF
>TRBD2|TRBV6-1|TRBJ2-1|NA
TGTGCCAGCAGTGCAGGACTAGCGGGAGTAAGAAGTGAGCAGTTCTTC
CASSAGLAGVRSEQFF
>TRBD1|TRBV7-9|TRBJ1-1|NA
TGTGCCAGCAGCCCCTCGTTAGGCCTGACAGGGGGAATGAACACTGAAGCTTTCTTT
CASSPSLGLTGGMNTEAFF
>NA|TRBV18|TRBJ2-5|NA
TGTGCCAGCTCCCAACTACCAAATAGCGGATTCGTGGAGACCCAGTACTTC
CASSQLPNSGFVETQYF
>TRBD1|TRBV11-2|TRBJ1-3|NA
TGTGCCAGCAGCTCACGGACAGGGTCTGGAAACACCATATATTTT
CASSSRTGSGNTIYF
>NA|TRBV18|TRBJ1-1|NA
TGTGCCAGCTCACCCCTTGAAAGGAGCACTGAAGCTTTCTTT
CASSPLERSTEAFF
>NA|TRBV18|TRBJ2-3|NA
TGTGCCAGCTCCCTGACTGCATCACCCAGCACAGATACGCAGTATTTT
CASSLTASPSTDTQYF
>NA|TRBV9|TRBJ1-6|NA
TGTGCCAGCAGCGGCGGGACCTTAAGGTCACCCCTCCACTTT
CASSGGTLRSPLHF
>NA|TRBV2|TRBJ1-1|NA
TGTGCCAGCAGTGAAGAGGTCCTCAGGGGCACTGAAGCTTTCTTT
CASSEEVLRGTEAFF
>NA|TRBV11-1|TRBJ2-7|NA
TGTGCCACTTCGGCGGGGGCCCAGAGCTCCTACGAGCAGTACTTC
CATSAGAQSSYEQYF
>TRBD2|TRBV7-2|TRBJ2-3|NA
TGTGCCAGCAGCCTGGGACTAGCGGGAGGGAGCACAGATACGCAGTATTTT
CASSLGLAGGSTDTQYF
>NA|TRBV14|TRBJ1-2|NA
TGTGCCAGCAGCCAATCACGGAACTATGGCTACACCTTC
CASSQSRNYGYTF
>NA|TRBV6-6|TRBJ2-7|NA
TGTGCCACATCCACAGCCTACGAGCAGTACTTC
CATSTAYEQYF
>NA|TRBV11-2|TRBJ2-6|NA
TGTGCCAGCAGCTTGAGGGACTCTGGGGCCAACGTCCTGACTTTC
CASSLRDSGANVLTF
>TRBD2|TRBV5-4|TRBJ2-5|NA
TGTGCCAGCAGCCTGGGGACTAGCGGGGGTCCGTACCAAGAGACCCAGTACTTC
CASSLGTSGGPYQETQYF
>TRBD1|TRBV18|TRBJ1-3|NA
TGTGCCAGCTCACCACTCGTTTCAGGGGGCGCCTCTGGAAACACCATATATTTT
CASSPLVSGGASGNTIYF
>NA|TRBV9|TRBJ1-6|few
TGTGCCAGCAGCGTGTCGGTCCAGGATTCACCCCTCCACTTT
CASSVSVQDSPLHF
>TRBD2|TRBV6-5|TRBJ2-1|NA
TGTGCCAGCAGGGAGACTAGCGGGGACTACAATGAGCAGTTCTTC
CASRETSGDYNEQFF
>NA|TRBV5-1|TRBJ2-7|NA
TGCGCCAGCAGCTTGGGGGACAAAGTCTACGAGCAGTACTTC
CASSLGDKVYEQYF
>NA|TRBV18|TRBJ2-5|once
TGTGCCAGCTCCCAGGGGTTCCAAGAGACCCAGTACTTC
CASSQGFQETQYF
>NA|TRBV7-2|TRBJ2-1|NA
TGTGCCAGCAGCGTCACATCACAGGGTATTCCCTACAATGAGCAGTTCTTC
CASSVTSQGIPYNEQFF
>NA|TRBV2|TRBJ2-3|NA
TGTGCCAGCAGGGCGGACAGCAGGACGCAGTATTTT
CASRADSRTQYF
>TRBD2|TRBV18|TRBJ2-4|NA
TGTGCCAGCTCACGCCTACAACTAGCGGAAAAAAACATTCAGTACTTC
CASSRLQLAEKNIQYF
>NA|TRBV7-7|TRBJ2-2|NA
TGTGCCAGCAGCTTAGAAGACAGGTCCAACTTGAACACCGGGGAGCTGTTTTTT
CASSLEDRSNLNTGELFF
>TRBD2|TRBV4-1|TRBJ2-2|NA
TGCGCCAGCAGCCAAGATCAGGGAGCGGGAGGGCCGGCAGGGGAGCTGTTTTTT
CASSQDQGAGGPAGELFF
>NA|TRBV7-2|TRBJ2-5|NA
TGTGCCAGCATCCCTTCCCCTACCCAAGAGACCCAGTACTTC
CASIPSPTQETQYF
>NA|TRBV14|TRBJ2-6|NA
TGTGCCAGCAGCCAAGAGAAGAGCGGGGCCAACGTCCTGACTTTC
CASSQEKSGANVLTF
>TRBD1|TRBV18|TRBJ1-1|once
TGTGCCAGCTCACCCCGACAGGGGGGGAACACTGAAGCTTTCTTT
CASSPRQGGNTEAFF
>NA|TRBV5-1|TRBJ2-1|NA
TGCGCCAGCAGCTTGGCCGATGAGCAGTTCTTC
CASSLADEQFF
>TRBD1|TRBV12-3/TRBV12-4|TRBJ2-2|NA
TGTGCCAGCAGCCGACCAGGGGGCGGGGAGCTGTTTTTT
CASSRPGGGELFF
>NA|TRBV7-9|TRBJ2-3|NA
TGTGCCAGCAGCTTCATACTAGCAGATACGCAGTATTTT
CASSFILADTQYF
>TRBD1|TRBV5-5|TRBJ1-1|NA
TGTGCCAGCAGCCGAACAGGGGGTAATAATGAAGCTTTCTTT
CASSRTGGNNEAFF
>TRBD2|TRBV4-2|TRBJ2-1|NA
TGTGCCAGCAGCCAATCGACTAGCGGGGGGATATACAATGAGCAGTTCTTC
CASSQSTSGGIYNEQFF